This TCR beta chain appears in the sequencing data of a study of CD8+CD57+ T cells in acquired aplastic anemia. Selection for sequencing was limited to patients who had shown CD8+CD57+ cell expansion by flow cytometry. About this clonotype: Its antigen remains unknown.

Germline loops: CDR1 SNHLY, CDR2 FYNNEI. V was cut by 1 base and J by 5 bases, with 12 bases left in between. The CDR3 sequence is 14 residues long. Overall study findings and caveats: Patients and controls were found to share fewer than 35 CD8+ CDR3 sequences.

Genomic DNA provided the template from which TCR beta VDJ and CDR3 profiles were obtained. In TCRdb, the reads were re-called with MiXCR into one record per CDR3 protein. The table records about 75,000 distinct CDR3 sequences, around 70% of them present only once. The material sequenced was sorted CD4+, CD8+, or CD8+CD57+ T cells (not recorded which) from PBMCs. The clonotype was recovered from a human donor with aplastic anemia. V and J are TRBV2 and TRBJ2-7; D is unresolved. In DNA form, the CDR3 reads TGTGCCAGCAGTGAAGAGGCGACTCCAAACGAGCAGTACTTC. As protein: CASSEEATPNEQYF.